A selection of T cell receptor beta chains follows, all from one sample in a study of blood T cell repertoires in COVID-19. TCRdb's copy holds only in-frame clones and misses some; the assay was immunoSEQ multiplex PCR. The sample yields fewer than 150,000 clones, about 90% seen once. Sequences were obtained from peripheral blood. The source is a woman between 50 and 59 years old with active or convalescent COVID-19. Each CDR3 is given with its conserved first and last residue. The D gene is left open where the match is weak. Size tells how often a clone was seen (once, few, many) or the class of an expanded clone, and some rows leave it out.

j_gene: TRBJ2-7
d_gene: .
abundance: .
v_gene: TRBV7-5
CDR3nt: TGTGCCAGAAGCTTGGTAACTAAAGGGGGGGTATACGAGCAGTACTTC
CDR3aa: CARSLVTKGGVYEQYF

j_gene: TRBJ2-5
d_gene: .
abundance: .
v_gene: TRBV19
CDR3nt: TGTGCCAGTTATGGACAGTGGATAATCCAAGAGACCCAGTACTTC
CDR3aa: CASYGQWIIQETQYF

j_gene: TRBJ1-1
d_gene: TRBD1
abundance: .
v_gene: TRBV7-3
CDR3nt: TGTGCCAGCAGCCAGGGACAGTCGAACACTGAAGCTTTCTTT
CDR3aa: CASSQGQSNTEAFF

j_gene: TRBJ2-7
d_gene: TRBD2
abundance: .
v_gene: TRBV7-2
CDR3nt: TGTGCCAGCAGCTTAGCGGCGGGAGCCCCCGAGCAGTACTTC
CDR3aa: CASSLAAGAPEQYF

j_gene: TRBJ2-7
d_gene: .
abundance: .
v_gene: TRBV19
CDR3nt: TGTGCCAGTAGTGAGGGTAGCGGCTACGAGCAGTACTTC
CDR3aa: CASSEGSGYEQYF

j_gene: TRBJ1-1
d_gene: .
abundance: .
v_gene: TRBV9
CDR3nt: TGTGCCAGCAGCGTCCTCAGGAACACTGAAGCTTTCTTT
CDR3aa: CASSVLRNTEAFF

j_gene: TRBJ1-1
d_gene: .
abundance: .
v_gene: TRBV2
CDR3nt: TGTGCCAGCAGGGGCGGGATGAACACTGAAGCTTTCTTT
CDR3aa: CASRGGMNTEAFF

j_gene: TRBJ2-1
d_gene: .
abundance: .
v_gene: TRBV30
CDR3nt: TGTGCCTGGAGTGCTCTCAGGAGGGGGGGCAATGAGCAGTTCTTC
CDR3aa: CAWSALRRGGNEQFF

j_gene: TRBJ2-3
d_gene: TRBD2
abundance: .
v_gene: TRBV5-1
CDR3nt: TGCGCCAGCAGCTTGGCGGGGACTAGGGGCACAGATACGCAGTATTTT
CDR3aa: CASSLAGTRGTDTQYF

j_gene: TRBJ2-3
d_gene: TRBD1
abundance: .
v_gene: TRBV4-1
CDR3nt: TGCGCCAGCAGCCAAGGGGCGGACAGGGCGAGTTTCGATACGCAGTATTTT
CDR3aa: CASSQGADRASFDTQYF

j_gene: TRBJ2-1
d_gene: TRBD1
abundance: .
v_gene: TRBV6-4
CDR3nt: TGTGCCAGCAGTGTGGACACCGGGACAGGGCATGAGCAGTTCTTC
CDR3aa: CASSVDTGTGHEQFF

j_gene: TRBJ1-2
d_gene: .
abundance: .
v_gene: TRBV28
CDR3nt: TGTGCCAGCAGTATCCTCCCAGGGATCTATGGCTACACCTTC
CDR3aa: CASSILPGIYGYTF

j_gene: TRBJ1-4
d_gene: TRBD1
abundance: .
v_gene: TRBV2
CDR3nt: TGTGCCAGCAGTGAAGTGGGACAGGGCCTGTTTTTT
CDR3aa: CASSEVGQGLFF

j_gene: TRBJ1-4
d_gene: TRBD1
abundance: once
v_gene: TRBV3-1/TRBV3-2
CDR3nt: TGTGCCAGCAGTCCCCGGACAGGCCGGGAGGAAAAACTGTTTTTT
CDR3aa: CASSPRTGREEKLFF

j_gene: TRBJ1-5
d_gene: .
abundance: .
v_gene: TRBV18
CDR3nt: TGTGCCAGCTCGCCTCAGTATAGCAATCAGCCCCAGCATTTT
CDR3aa: CASSPQYSNQPQHF

j_gene: TRBJ1-5
d_gene: .
abundance: .
v_gene: TRBV7-2
CDR3nt: TGTGCCAGCAGCTTAGTCGCGGGGGGTTCTCAGCCCCAGCATTTT
CDR3aa: CASSLVAGGSQPQHF

j_gene: TRBJ1-5
d_gene: TRBD1
abundance: .
v_gene: TRBV15
CDR3nt: TGTGCCACCAGCCGAGGGGGACAGGGTGGTCAGCCCCAGCATTTT
CDR3aa: CATSRGGQGGQPQHF

j_gene: TRBJ2-1
d_gene: .
abundance: .
v_gene: TRBV28
CDR3nt: TGTGCCAGCACCCCGGCCCCCCAGGGGGAGCAGTTCTTC
CDR3aa: CASTPAPQGEQFF

j_gene: TRBJ2-1
d_gene: TRBD2
abundance: .
v_gene: TRBV3-1/TRBV3-2
CDR3nt: TGTGCCAGCAGCCCGACTAGCGGGAGTATCAATGAGCAGTTCTTC
CDR3aa: CASSPTSGSINEQFF

j_gene: TRBJ2-1
d_gene: .
abundance: .
v_gene: TRBV28
CDR3nt: TGTGCCACCCTGAACTGGGCAGAATCCAATGAGCAGTTCTTC
CDR3aa: CATLNWAESNEQFF

j_gene: TRBJ2-5
d_gene: TRBD1
abundance: once
v_gene: TRBV24-1
CDR3nt: TGTGCCACCAGTGACGTGGGTAGGGGGCCTATTCAAGAGACCCAGTACTTC
CDR3aa: CATSDVGRGPIQETQYF

j_gene: TRBJ1-3
d_gene: .
abundance: .
v_gene: TRBV18
CDR3nt: TGTGCCAGCTCACCAAATCAGGGGTCTGGAAACACCATATATTTT
CDR3aa: CASSPNQGSGNTIYF

j_gene: TRBJ2-7
d_gene: .
abundance: .
v_gene: TRBV9
CDR3nt: TGTGCCAGCAGCGTAGGGAGGACGCGGCTAGTGGGTGAGCAGTACTTC
CDR3aa: CASSVGRTRLVGEQYF

j_gene: TRBJ1-1
d_gene: .
abundance: once
v_gene: TRBV7-2
CDR3nt: TGTGCCAGCAGCCAAACCCGGTTGAACACTGAAGCTTTCTTT
CDR3aa: CASSQTRLNTEAFF

j_gene: TRBJ2-1
d_gene: TRBD2
abundance: .
v_gene: TRBV18
CDR3nt: TGTGCCAGCTCACCCCGACTAGCGGGAGAAACAAATGAGCAGTTCTTC
CDR3aa: CASSPRLAGETNEQFF

j_gene: TRBJ2-2
d_gene: TRBD1
abundance: .
v_gene: TRBV19
CDR3nt: TGTGCCAGTAGGGTGGGGGACAGAGTAACCGGGGAGCTGTTTTTT
CDR3aa: CASRVGDRVTGELFF

j_gene: TRBJ2-1
d_gene: .
abundance: .
v_gene: TRBV11-3
CDR3nt: TGTGCCAGCAGCCAAAACGGACTGGTCCGGGGCAATGAGCAGTTCTTC
CDR3aa: CASSQNGLVRGNEQFF

j_gene: TRBJ2-5
d_gene: TRBD2
abundance: .
v_gene: TRBV9
CDR3nt: TGTGCCAGCAGCGCAGGACTAGTCGGGACCCAGTACTTC
CDR3aa: CASSAGLVGTQYF

j_gene: TRBJ2-1
d_gene: .
abundance: .
v_gene: TRBV27
CDR3nt: TGTGCCAGCGGACTGTGGAACAATGAGCAGTTCTTC
CDR3aa: CASGLWNNEQFF

j_gene: TRBJ1-1
d_gene: .
abundance: .
v_gene: TRBV11-2
CDR3nt: TGTGCCAGCAGCACCCTACCCCGGGGGAAGAGGAACACTGAAGCTTTCTTT
CDR3aa: CASSTLPRGKRNTEAFF

j_gene: TRBJ1-6
d_gene: .
abundance: .
v_gene: TRBV4-1
CDR3nt: TGCGCCAGCAGCCAATATGGTGCGAATTCACCCCTCCACTTT
CDR3aa: CASSQYGANSPLHF

j_gene: TRBJ2-3
d_gene: .
abundance: .
v_gene: TRBV7-8
CDR3nt: TGTGCCAGCAGCTTAAGGCAGGGGTTTAGCACAGATACGCAGTATTTT
CDR3aa: CASSLRQGFSTDTQYF

j_gene: TRBJ2-5
d_gene: .
abundance: .
v_gene: TRBV6-6
CDR3nt: TGTGCCAGCACCTCAACCCCAGGGATGGGAGAGACCCAGTACTTC
CDR3aa: CASTSTPGMGETQYF

j_gene: TRBJ2-7
d_gene: .
abundance: once
v_gene: TRBV6-2/TRBV6-3
CDR3nt: TGTGCCAGCAGTTTTCCGACAGGACCCTACGAGCAGTACTTC
CDR3aa: CASSFPTGPYEQYF

j_gene: TRBJ1-1
d_gene: .
abundance: few
v_gene: TRBV21-1
CDR3nt: TGTGCCAGCAGCAAAAAGGATATACAGGGGAACACTGAAGCTTTCTTT
CDR3aa: CASSKKDIQGNTEAFF

j_gene: TRBJ2-7
d_gene: .
abundance: .
v_gene: TRBV28
CDR3nt: TGTGCCAGCAGTTTAGGTGAGACAGAGTCCTACGAGCAGTACTTC
CDR3aa: CASSLGETESYEQYF

j_gene: TRBJ2-7
d_gene: TRBD2
abundance: .
v_gene: TRBV7-8
CDR3nt: TGTGCCAGCAGCCCCAGGACCAGACTAGCGGGAGACGGCTACGAGCAGTACTTC
CDR3aa: CASSPRTRLAGDGYEQYF

j_gene: TRBJ2-7
d_gene: TRBD1
abundance: .
v_gene: TRBV7-8
CDR3nt: TGTGCAACACAGGGGGCAGGCTACGAGCAGTACTTC
CDR3aa: CATQGAGYEQYF

j_gene: TRBJ2-1
d_gene: TRBD2
abundance: .
v_gene: TRBV19
CDR3nt: TGTGCCAGTTCGAAGGGGACTAGCGGGAGCCTCTCCTACAATGAGCAGTTCTTC
CDR3aa: CASSKGTSGSLSYNEQFF

j_gene: TRBJ1-4
d_gene: TRBD1
abundance: .
v_gene: TRBV28
CDR3nt: TGTGCCAGCAGCCCTAGACAGGGGGCTTCCCTTCATATGTGGAAACTGTTTTTT
CDR3aa: CASSPRQGASLHMWKLFF

j_gene: TRBJ2-3
d_gene: .
abundance: .
v_gene: TRBV12-3/TRBV12-4
CDR3nt: TGTGCCAGCAGTTTAGAGACTTCCCCGCAGTATTTT
CDR3aa: CASSLETSPQYF

j_gene: TRBJ1-4
d_gene: .
abundance: .
v_gene: TRBV10-3
CDR3nt: TGTGCCATCAGTGCCGGGACACTGGGAACTAATGAAAAACTGTTTTTT
CDR3aa: CAISAGTLGTNEKLFF

j_gene: TRBJ1-1
d_gene: .
abundance: .
v_gene: TRBV5-8
CDR3nt: TGTGCCAGCAGCTTCTCGACAGCGAACACTGAAGCTTTCTTT
CDR3aa: CASSFSTANTEAFF

j_gene: TRBJ1-1
d_gene: .
abundance: .
v_gene: TRBV2
CDR3nt: TGTGCCTGGGGGGGAACGAACACTGAAGCTTTCTTT
CDR3aa: CAWGGTNTEAFF

j_gene: TRBJ1-2
d_gene: .
abundance: .
v_gene: TRBV30
CDR3nt: TGTGCCTGGAGTGTAGGAAGCGCCAGAAGCTATGGCTACACCTTC
CDR3aa: CAWSVGSARSYGYTF

j_gene: TRBJ2-2
d_gene: .
abundance: .
v_gene: TRBV28
CDR3nt: TGTGCCAGCAGTTTTGATAGCGGCCCGAACACCGGGGAGCTGTTTTTT
CDR3aa: CASSFDSGPNTGELFF

j_gene: TRBJ2-7
d_gene: .
abundance: once
v_gene: TRBV28
CDR3nt: TGTGCCAGCAGTCCACCTACGACGGGGAAGTACGAGCAGTACTTC
CDR3aa: CASSPPTTGKYEQYF

j_gene: TRBJ1-4
d_gene: .
abundance: .
v_gene: TRBV28
CDR3nt: TGTGCCAGCAGCTATGGACTGTCGGGGGAAAAACTGTTTTTT
CDR3aa: CASSYGLSGEKLFF

j_gene: TRBJ2-1
d_gene: TRBD2
abundance: .
v_gene: TRBV28
CDR3nt: TGTGCCAGCAGTTCCGGACTAGCGGGAGTTAATGAGCAGTTCTTC
CDR3aa: CASSSGLAGVNEQFF

j_gene: TRBJ2-7
d_gene: TRBD2
abundance: .
v_gene: TRBV28
CDR3nt: TGTGCCAGCAGTTTCGTGGATGCGGGGGCCTACGAGCAGTACTTC
CDR3aa: CASSFVDAGAYEQYF

j_gene: TRBJ1-6
d_gene: .
abundance: .
v_gene: TRBV19
CDR3nt: TGTGCCAGTAACTTCGACAGTTTCGGTTCACCCCTCCACTTT
CDR3aa: CASNFDSFGSPLHF

j_gene: TRBJ2-3
d_gene: .
abundance: .
v_gene: TRBV10-3
CDR3nt: TGTGCCATCAGTGCTCGGGAGATGAACACAGATACGCAGTATTTT
CDR3aa: CAISAREMNTDTQYF

j_gene: TRBJ1-3
d_gene: .
abundance: few
v_gene: TRBV5-5
CDR3nt: TGTGCCAGCAGCTTGGACGGAGACTCTGGAAACACCATATATTTT
CDR3aa: CASSLDGDSGNTIYF

j_gene: TRBJ1-6
d_gene: TRBD1
abundance: .
v_gene: TRBV27
CDR3nt: TGTGCCAGCAGTGGCCGGACAGGGAGAAATTCACCCCTCCACTTT
CDR3aa: CASSGRTGRNSPLHF

j_gene: TRBJ2-7
d_gene: TRBD1
abundance: .
v_gene: TRBV7-2
CDR3nt: TGTGCCAGCAGCTCCGGGACAGGGGCCTACGAGCAGTACTTC
CDR3aa: CASSSGTGAYEQYF

j_gene: TRBJ1-5
d_gene: TRBD1
abundance: .
v_gene: TRBV3-1/TRBV3-2
CDR3nt: TGTGCCAGCAGCCAGACAGGGAATTTCCAGCCCCAGCATTTT
CDR3aa: CASSQTGNFQPQHF

j_gene: TRBJ1-1
d_gene: .
abundance: .
v_gene: TRBV27
CDR3nt: TGTGCCAGCTCGATACGGTGGAACACTGAAGCTTTCTTT
CDR3aa: CASSIRWNTEAFF

j_gene: TRBJ2-7
d_gene: TRBD2
abundance: .
v_gene: TRBV6-5
CDR3nt: TGTGCCAGCAGCAATCGACTAGCGGACACCTACGAGCAGTACTTC
CDR3aa: CASSNRLADTYEQYF

j_gene: TRBJ2-5
d_gene: TRBD2
abundance: .
v_gene: TRBV30
CDR3nt: TGTGCCTGGAGACTAGCGGGATCTCAAGAGACCCAGTACTTC
CDR3aa: CAWRLAGSQETQYF

j_gene: TRBJ2-1
d_gene: .
abundance: .
v_gene: TRBV13
CDR3nt: TGTGCCAGCAGCTCCGTACAGGGGAGGTCCTACAATGAGCAGTTCTTC
CDR3aa: CASSSVQGRSYNEQFF